This T cell receptor beta chain stems from a study of blood T cells in healthy people across ages. This clonotype was counted only a few times. The authors ran a second PCR of about 6 to 11 cycles using a sample-barcoded 5' primer and a J-beta primer mix. TCRdb reprocessed the 5' RACE reads via MiXCR and lists one record per CDR3 protein. The sample has about 1.5 million distinct CDR3 sequences; around two fifths are singletons. Trimming at V came to 10 bases and at J to 5 bases, leaving 12 bases not matched to a gene. The CDR3 is 15 amino acids. Germline lookup yields CDR1 ENHRY and CDR2 SYGVKD. The rearrangement links TRBV10-3 to TRBJ1-2, with 11 bases aligning to TRBD1. Sequencing was performed on blood. This TCR derives from a woman under 30 in good health. The CDR3: CATSGQGALGYGYTF. CDR3 sequence (DNA): TGTGCCACCTCCGGACAGGGGGCGCTGGGGTATGGCTACACCTTC.